This record concerns one T cell receptor beta chain sequence. The trim removed 4 bases at V and 2 bases at J, leaving 10 bases unmatched. In germline, CDR1 is SGHKS, CDR2 YYEKEE (reference sequence). This CDR3 has 16 amino acids. The source of the sample is a study of blood T cell repertoires in COVID-19. About the research overall: COVID-19 samples from acute and convalescent phases originated in the United States, Italy and Spain. PBMCs, B-cell-depleted T cells, or T cells were the source of the cDNA or gDNA that made up the material.

The authors' processing: Reference gene primer amplification gave nucleated cell count estimates. Measured with immunoSEQ multiplex PCR; TCRdb has only the in-frame clones, and not every one. V, J and clone size are taken as reported in that table, and D and trimming were inferred from the DNA itself. Found here are 65,000 to 90,000 clones, 79% of them singletons; the top ten hold approximately 25%. The sequenced sample was peripheral blood. The genes are TRBV5-5 and TRBJ2-3; 7 bases agree with TRBD1. The clonotype comes from a man aged 55 to 69 with active or convalescent COVID-19. CDR3 in DNA: TGTGCCAGCAGCCGAGGGACAGTAAGAAACACAGATACGCAGTATTTT. Its protein product is CASSRGTVRNTDTQYF.